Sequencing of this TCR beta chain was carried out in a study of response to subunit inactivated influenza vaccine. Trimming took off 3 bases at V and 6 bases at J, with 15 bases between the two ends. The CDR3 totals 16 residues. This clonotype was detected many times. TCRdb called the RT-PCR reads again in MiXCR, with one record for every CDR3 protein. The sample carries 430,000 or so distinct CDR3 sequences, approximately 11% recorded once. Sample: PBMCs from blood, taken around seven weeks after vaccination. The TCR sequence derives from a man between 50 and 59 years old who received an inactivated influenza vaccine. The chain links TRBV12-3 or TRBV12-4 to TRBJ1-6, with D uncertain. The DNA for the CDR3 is TGTGCCAGCAGTTTTAGCCCCGGTCTGCTTAATTCACCCCTCCACTTT. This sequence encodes CASSFSPGLLNSPLHF.